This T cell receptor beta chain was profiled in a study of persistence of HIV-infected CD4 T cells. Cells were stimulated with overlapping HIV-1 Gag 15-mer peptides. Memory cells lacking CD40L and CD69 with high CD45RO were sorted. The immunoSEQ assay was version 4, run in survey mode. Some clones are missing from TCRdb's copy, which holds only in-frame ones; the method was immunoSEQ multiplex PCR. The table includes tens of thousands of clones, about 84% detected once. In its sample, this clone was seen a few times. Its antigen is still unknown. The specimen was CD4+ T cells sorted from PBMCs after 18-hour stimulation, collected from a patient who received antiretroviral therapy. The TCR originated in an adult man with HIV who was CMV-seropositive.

CDR3 protein: CASTTTGTNTGELFF. In DNA, the CDR3 is TGTGCCAGTACCACTACTGGAACGAACACCGGGGAGCTGTTTTTT. The gene calls are TRBV19 and TRBJ2-2; D remains ambiguous. From germline, CDR1 is LNHDA and CDR2 SQIVND (reference sequence). The CDR3 sequence is 15 residues long. Trimming took 7 bases from V and 0 from J, leaving 12 bases between them.